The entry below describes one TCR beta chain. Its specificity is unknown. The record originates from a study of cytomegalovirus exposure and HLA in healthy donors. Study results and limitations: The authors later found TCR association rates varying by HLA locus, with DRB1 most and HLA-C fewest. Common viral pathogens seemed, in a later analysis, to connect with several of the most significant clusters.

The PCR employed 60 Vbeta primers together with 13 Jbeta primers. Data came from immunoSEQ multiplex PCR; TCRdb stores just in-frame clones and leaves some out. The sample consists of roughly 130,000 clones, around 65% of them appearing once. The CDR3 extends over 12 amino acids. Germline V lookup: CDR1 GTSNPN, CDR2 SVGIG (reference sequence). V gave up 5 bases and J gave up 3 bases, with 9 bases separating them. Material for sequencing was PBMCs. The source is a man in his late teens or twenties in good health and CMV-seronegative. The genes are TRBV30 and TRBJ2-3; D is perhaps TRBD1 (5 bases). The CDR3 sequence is CAWGRGTDTQYF. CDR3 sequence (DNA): TGTGCCTGGGGTAGGGGTACAGATACGCAGTATTTT.